This TCR beta chain was captured in a study of long-term antiretroviral therapy in people with HIV (dated by TCRdb to between 2021 and 2023). For the study in its entirety: The earliest samples were collected approximately a decade before the 2015 WHO recommendation for immediate ART, a period when ART was typically delayed until CD4 counts fell. A retrospective serial study tested whether ART initiation and durable HIV suppression were associated with changes in peripheral blood TRB repertoire composition and diversity. A total of 150 to 200 cryopreserved PBMC samples came from roughly 30 adults with confirmed HIV infection and were collected serially over a mean of around 6 years (range 1-12). About 35% of the 30 participants with HIV were female. No cross-contamination during QIAcube processing was shown when test extractions of a monoclonal T-cell line were performed alongside about 33 polyclonal samples. Broad study findings and their caveats: Inferences about post-ART repertoire changes are limited because no data were available on ART adherence, viral resistance or therapy changes. HIV repertoires had narrower CDR3 length ranges than controls, and the network structure suggested an antigen-experienced repertoire that shifted only slightly toward naive after ART. ART initiation was associated with a significant increase in TRB diversity, but diversity stayed significantly below transplant donor controls even after long-term ART. Because PBMC availability was limited, only the TCR beta chain was sequenced, with no alpha chain pairing. At every time point, the repertoire was dominated by expanded TRB clones first identified before ART initiation, although this dominance fluctuated and, in many PLHIV, declined after ART. Because pre-ART samples had limited cell numbers, profiling was done on unsorted PBMC rather than on sorted CD4+ and CD8+ T cells. The samples span the years 2004 to 2017, and the ART regimens used may be less effective than current regimens.

From the germline V gene, CDR1 is MNHEY and CDR2 is SVGAGI. V is shortened by 7 bases, J by 7 bases, and the region joining them spans 10 bases. The CDR3 sequence holds 12 residues, the cysteine and phenylalanine included. Only CDR3 DNA is held: 36 bases, read in frame from base 1. The immunoSEQ hsTCRB v3.0 assay was used at survey level resolution to sequence the TRB variable region. The target sequencing depth for TRB was roughly 40,000-50,000 T-cell genomes per sample. An Illumina MiSeq with a v3 150-cycle kit was used to sequence the pooled TRB libraries. Regarding the original processing steps: Repertoire analysis was run in R within a reproducible Nextflow workflow that covered QC, data transformation and analysis. Custom analyses were implemented in LymphoSeq2, an R package for AIRR-Seq data exploration. Several samples that produced fewer than 5000 total TRB sequences were removed, so approximately 190 HIV repertoires were analyzed. Among the 200 or so HIV repertoires that were kept, some 60 were collected before ART initiation and under 150 were collected after ART initiation. Each repertoire was downsampled to 5000 TRB nucleotide sequences, and summary statistics were averaged across 100 downsampling iterations. Only TRB sequences with CDR3 regions of at least seven amino acids were retained for analysis. Diversity was measured with a Shannon entropy-derived clonality score and the Gini coefficient. In the repertoire networks, any two of the top 5000 CDR3 amino acid sequences were linked whenever the two sequences differed by an edit distance of one. Antigen specificity groups and MHC restriction were predicted for TRB CDR3 amino acid sequences with GLIPH2. To flag known CMV, EBV, HIV or tissue antigen associations, CDR3 amino acid sequences were matched against VDJdb and McPAS-TCR. Pre-ART, post-ART and control groups were compared with Wilcoxon signed-rank tests and Holm-Bonferroni correction. The table comes from immuneACCESS by way of TCRdb, which keeps in-frame sequences with V and J called. Part of the clones is missing from these tables; in studies checked, under half for an unresolved V gene and the rest for unknown reasons. The V and J calls and clone size come from that table; D and trimming were worked out from the DNA. Recorded for this sample are approximately 37,000 clones; roughly four fifths of them occurred a single time. The top ten hold around 5.9% of the sample.

Participants were included only if at least one PBMC sample before ART initiation and at least two post-ART samples were available. Every participant with HIV received treatment in the United States of America. Cryopreserved samples of about 0.95-10 million PBMC were thawed and washed before DNA extraction. At the time of the earliest PBMC sample, participants with HIV were aged between about 20 and 55 years. Per participant, PBMC samples came from 1-4 timepoints prior to ART initiation and 2-8 timepoints following ART initiation, for a median of 7 samples. For every participant, serial HIV viral load, CD4+ T-cell count, ART history and demographic data were obtained. Genomic DNA was extracted from unsorted PBMC with a Qiagen kit on a QIAcube, with processing performed in batches of 12 samples. A remark on this clone: Its antigen is not yet known. No much larger clone is present one base from it, and per-base qualities are unavailable.

The receptor was derived from a man younger than 35 with HIV. Sequenced material: unsorted PBMCs, taken 1 year after starting antiretroviral therapy. Recombination linked TRBV6-5 to TRBJ2-2, with a tentative D call of TRBD1 or TRBD2, each matching 5 bases. This receptor has the CDR3 CASNEGYGELFF. The sequenced DNA is TGTGCCAGCAACGAGGGGTACGGGGAGCTGTTTTTT.